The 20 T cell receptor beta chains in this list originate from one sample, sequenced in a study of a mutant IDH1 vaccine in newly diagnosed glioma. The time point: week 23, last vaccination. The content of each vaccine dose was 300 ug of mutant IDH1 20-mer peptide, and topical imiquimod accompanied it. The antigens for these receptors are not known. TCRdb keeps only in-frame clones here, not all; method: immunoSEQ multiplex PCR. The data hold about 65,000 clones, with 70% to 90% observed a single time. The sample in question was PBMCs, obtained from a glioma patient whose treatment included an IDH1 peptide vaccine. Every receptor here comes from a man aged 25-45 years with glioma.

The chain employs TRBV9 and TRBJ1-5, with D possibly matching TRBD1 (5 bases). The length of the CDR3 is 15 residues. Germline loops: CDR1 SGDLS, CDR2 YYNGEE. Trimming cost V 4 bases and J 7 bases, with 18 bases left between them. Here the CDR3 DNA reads TGTGCCAGCAGCCTCGAGGAGGGGATCAACCAGCCCCAGCATTTT. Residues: CASSLEEGINQPQHF.

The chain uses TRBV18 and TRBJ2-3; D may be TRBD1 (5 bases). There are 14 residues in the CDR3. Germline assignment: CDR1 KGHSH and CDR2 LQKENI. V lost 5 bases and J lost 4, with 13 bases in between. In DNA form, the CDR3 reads TGTGCCAGCTCAAATCAGGGCGCGGCAGATACGCAGTATTTT. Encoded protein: CASSNQGAADTQYF.

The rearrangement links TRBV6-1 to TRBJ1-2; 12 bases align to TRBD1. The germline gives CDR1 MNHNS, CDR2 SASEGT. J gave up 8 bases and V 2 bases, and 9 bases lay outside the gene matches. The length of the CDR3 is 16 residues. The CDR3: CASSELAGTGGQGYTF. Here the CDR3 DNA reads TGTGCCAGCAGTGAACTCGCGGGGACAGGGGGCCAGGGCTACACCTTC.

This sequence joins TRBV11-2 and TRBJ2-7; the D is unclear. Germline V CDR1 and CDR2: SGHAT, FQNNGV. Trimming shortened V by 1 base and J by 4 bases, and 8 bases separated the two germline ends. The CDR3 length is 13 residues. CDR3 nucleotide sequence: TGTGCCAGCAGCTTAGGTACAGCTTACGAGCAGTACTTC. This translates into CASSLGTAYEQYF. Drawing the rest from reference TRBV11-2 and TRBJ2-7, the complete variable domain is EAGVAQSPRYKIIEKRQSVAFWCNPISGHATLYWYQQILGQGPKLLIQFQNNGVVDDSQLPKDRFSAERLKGVDSTLKIQPAKLEDSAVYLCASSLGTAYEQYFGPGTRLTVT.

The CDR3 bases are TGTGCCAGCAGCGTTTTAGATGGTGAGCAGTTCTTC. Its translation is CASSVLDGEQFF. This sequence joins TRBV9 and TRBJ2-1; D gene ambiguous. The germline V gene has CDR1 SGDLS and CDR2 YYNGEE. The CDR3 is made up of 12 amino acids. Trimming pared 2 bases from V and 9 bases from J, leaving 9 bases between.

CDR3 DNA sequence: TGTGCCAGCTCCCGACAGGAGGGCAATCAGCCCCAGCATTTT. This codes for CASSRQEGNQPQHF. The chain recombines TRBV18 with TRBJ1-5, with a tentative D call TRBD1 (6 bases). The germline V and J ends were trimmed by 6 bases and 2 bases, with 11 bases remaining between them. Germline CDR1 is KGHSH and CDR2 is LQKENI. The CDR3 runs 14 residues.

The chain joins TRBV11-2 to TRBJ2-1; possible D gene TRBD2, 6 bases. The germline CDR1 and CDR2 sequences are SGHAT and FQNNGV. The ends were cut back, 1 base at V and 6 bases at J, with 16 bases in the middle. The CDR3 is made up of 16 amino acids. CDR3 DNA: TGTGCCAGCAGCTTAGTTTTCCGGGGGTTGAGCAATGAGCAGTTCTTC. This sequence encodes CASSLVFRGLSNEQFF.

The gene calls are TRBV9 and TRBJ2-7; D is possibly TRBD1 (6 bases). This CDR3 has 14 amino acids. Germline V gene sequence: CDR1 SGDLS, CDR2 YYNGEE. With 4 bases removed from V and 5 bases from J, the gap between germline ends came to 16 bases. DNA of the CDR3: TGTGCCAGCAGCCTCGACAGGATTGGTAACGAGCAGTACTTC. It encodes CASSLDRIGNEQYF.

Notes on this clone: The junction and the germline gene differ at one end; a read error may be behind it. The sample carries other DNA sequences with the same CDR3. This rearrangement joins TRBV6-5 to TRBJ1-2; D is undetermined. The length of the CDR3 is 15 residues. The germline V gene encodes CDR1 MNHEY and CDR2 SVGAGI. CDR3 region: CASSYSPGRWGGYTF. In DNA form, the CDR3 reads TGCGCCAGCAGTTACTCCCCCGGACGGTGGGGAGGCTACACCTTC.

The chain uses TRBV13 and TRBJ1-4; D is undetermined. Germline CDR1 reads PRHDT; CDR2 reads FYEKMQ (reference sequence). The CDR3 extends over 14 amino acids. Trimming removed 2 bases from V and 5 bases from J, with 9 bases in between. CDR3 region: CASSLWESNEKLFF. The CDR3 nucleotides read TGTGCCAGCAGCTTATGGGAGTCCAATGAAAAACTGTTTTTT.

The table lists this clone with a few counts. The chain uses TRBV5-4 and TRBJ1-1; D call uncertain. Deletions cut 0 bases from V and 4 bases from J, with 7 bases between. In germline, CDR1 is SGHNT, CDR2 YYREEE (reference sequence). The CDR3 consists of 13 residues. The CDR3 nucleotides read TGTGCCAGCAGCTTGGGCCCGGGCACTGAAGCTTTCTTT. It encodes CASSLGPGTEAFF.

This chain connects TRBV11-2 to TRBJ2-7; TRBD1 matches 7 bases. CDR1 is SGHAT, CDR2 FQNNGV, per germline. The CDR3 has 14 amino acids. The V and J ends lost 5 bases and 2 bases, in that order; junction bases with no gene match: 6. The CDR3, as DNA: TGTGCCAGCAGCCAGGGACAGCGAGCCTACGAGCAGTACTTC. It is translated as CASSQGQRAYEQYF.

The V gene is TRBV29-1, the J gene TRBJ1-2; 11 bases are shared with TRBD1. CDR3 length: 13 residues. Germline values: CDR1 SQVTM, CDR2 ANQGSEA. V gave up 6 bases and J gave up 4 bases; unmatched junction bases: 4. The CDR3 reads CSVGTGGVYGYTF. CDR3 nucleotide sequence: TGCAGCGTCGGGACAGGGGGTGTCTATGGCTACACCTTC.

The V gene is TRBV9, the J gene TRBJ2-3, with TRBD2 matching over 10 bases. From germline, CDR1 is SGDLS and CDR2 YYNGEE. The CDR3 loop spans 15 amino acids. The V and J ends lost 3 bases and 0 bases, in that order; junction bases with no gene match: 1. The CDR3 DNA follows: TGTGCCAGCAGCGCGACTAGCGGGAGCACAGATACGCAGTATTTT. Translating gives CASSATSGSTDTQYF.

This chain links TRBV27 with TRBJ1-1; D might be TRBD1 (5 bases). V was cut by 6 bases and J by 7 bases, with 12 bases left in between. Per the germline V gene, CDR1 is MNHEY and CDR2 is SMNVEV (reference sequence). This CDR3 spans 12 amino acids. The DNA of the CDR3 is TGTGCCAGCAGCTCAGACAGAATTGAAGCTTTCTTT. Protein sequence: CASSSDRIEAFF.

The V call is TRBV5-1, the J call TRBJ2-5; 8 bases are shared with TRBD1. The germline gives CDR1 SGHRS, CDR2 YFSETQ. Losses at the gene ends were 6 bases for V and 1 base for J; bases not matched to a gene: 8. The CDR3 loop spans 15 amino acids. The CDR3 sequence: CASNPLTGGQETQYF. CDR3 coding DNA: TGCGCCAGCAACCCCCTCACAGGGGGCCAAGAGACCCAGTACTTC.

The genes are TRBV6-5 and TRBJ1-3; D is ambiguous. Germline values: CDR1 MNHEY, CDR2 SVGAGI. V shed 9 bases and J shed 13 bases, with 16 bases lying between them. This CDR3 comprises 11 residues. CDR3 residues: CAREGLHHIYF. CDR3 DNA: TGTGCCAGGGAAGGGTTACACCATATATATTTT.

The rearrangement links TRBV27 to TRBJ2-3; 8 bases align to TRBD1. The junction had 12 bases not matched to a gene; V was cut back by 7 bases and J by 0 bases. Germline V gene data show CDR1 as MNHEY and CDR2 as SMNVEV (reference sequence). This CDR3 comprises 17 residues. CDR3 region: CASKDRAAGTSTDTQYF. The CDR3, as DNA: TGTGCCAGCAAGGACAGGGCTGCGGGCACTAGCACAGATACGCAGTATTTT.

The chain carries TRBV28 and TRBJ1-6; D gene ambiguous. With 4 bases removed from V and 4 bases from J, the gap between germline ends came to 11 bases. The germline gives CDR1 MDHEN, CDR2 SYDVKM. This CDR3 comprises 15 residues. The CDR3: CASSWWAEYNSPLHF. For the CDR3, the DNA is TGTGCCAGCAGTTGGTGGGCAGAGTATAATTCACCCCTCCACTTT.

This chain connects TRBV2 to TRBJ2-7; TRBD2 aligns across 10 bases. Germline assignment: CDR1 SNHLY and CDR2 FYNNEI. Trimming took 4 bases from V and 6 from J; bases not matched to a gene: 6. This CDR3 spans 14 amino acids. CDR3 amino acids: CASSGLAGVGEQYF. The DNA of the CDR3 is TGTGCCAGCAGTGGGCTAGCGGGGGTCGGCGAGCAGTACTTC.